This T cell receptor beta chain was profiled in a study of graft-versus-host responses after intestinal transplantation. Study context: Recipients underwent multivisceral, liver-intestinal, or isolated intestinal transplants. Anti-thymocyte globulin served as induction for all recipients, who then took tacrolimus and steroids for three to four years.

Study-wide points: The study found high graft-versus-host to host-versus-graft clonal ratios in allografts of patients with graft-donor T cell macrochimerism. The marrow of recipients harbored GvH clones, and ileum or blood showed some of them first.

The protocol was immunoSEQ multiplex PCR, while the TCRdb copy is restricted to in-frame clones and leaves out a portion. Here the sample spans about 110,000 clones, 80% to 95% being singletons. As concerns this clone: The target antigen is unknown.

V lost 6 bases to trimming and J lost 1 base, with 12 bases between them. The germline CDR1 and CDR2 sequences are SNHLY and FYNNEI. This CDR3 contains 14 residues. This sequence joins TRBV2 and TRBJ1-1; no reliable D call. The TCR originated in a human donor who received an intestinal transplant. The sequencing here drew on unstimulated CD8+ T cells sorted from spleen or lymph node cells, taken before intestinal transplant. This CDR3 is CASSASRRNTEAFF. CDR3 nucleotide sequence: TGTGCCAGCAGCGCATCGAGAAGGAACACTGAAGCTTTCTTT.